Described below is a single T cell receptor beta chain sequence and its context. Germline V gene sequence: CDR1 SQVTM, CDR2 ANQGSEA. This CDR3 spans 13 amino acids. Trimming shortened V by 6 bases and J by 4 bases, and 15 bases separated the two germline ends. The record originates from a study of identifying expanded T cells in peripheral blood. The table came from immunoSEQ multiplex PCR; TCRdb's copy has only in-frame clones and leaves some out. The data hold approximately 100,000 clones, with about 87% observed a single time. The origin of this receptor is a person between 18 and 75 years old in good health. Sequencing was carried out using blood. The chain combines TRBV29-1 with TRBJ1-1; no definite D call. For the CDR3, the DNA is TGCAGCGTAGTACTCCGGGAGGGCACTGAAGCTTTCTTT. Encoded protein: CSVVLREGTEAFF.